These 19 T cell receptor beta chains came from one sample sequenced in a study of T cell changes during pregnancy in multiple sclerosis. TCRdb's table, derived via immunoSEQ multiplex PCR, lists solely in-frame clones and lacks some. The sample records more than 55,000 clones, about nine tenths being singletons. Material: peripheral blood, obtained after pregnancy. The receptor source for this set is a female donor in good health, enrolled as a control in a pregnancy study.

The CDR3 sequence: CASSGQGTDTQYF. In DNA, the CDR3 is TGTGCCAGCAGTGGACAGGGCACAGATACGCAGTATTTT. The chain has TRBV25-1 and TRBJ2-3; tentative D call: TRBD1 (6 bases). V gave up 4 bases and J gave up 1 base, with 6 bases separating them. This CDR3 spans 13 amino acids. Germline CDR1 reads MGHDK; CDR2 reads SYGVNS.

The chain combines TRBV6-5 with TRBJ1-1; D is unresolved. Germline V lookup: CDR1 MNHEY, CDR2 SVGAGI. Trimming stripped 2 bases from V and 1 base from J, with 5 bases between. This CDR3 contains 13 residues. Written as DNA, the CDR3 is TGTGCCAGCAGTTACGGGCAGAACACTGAAGCTTTCTTT. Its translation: CASSYGQNTEAFF.

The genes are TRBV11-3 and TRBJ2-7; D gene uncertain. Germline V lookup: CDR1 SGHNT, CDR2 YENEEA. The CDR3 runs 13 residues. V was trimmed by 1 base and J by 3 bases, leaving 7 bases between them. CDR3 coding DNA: TGTGCCAGCAGCTTAGGCCGGAGCTACGAGCAGTACTTC. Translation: CASSLGRSYEQYF.

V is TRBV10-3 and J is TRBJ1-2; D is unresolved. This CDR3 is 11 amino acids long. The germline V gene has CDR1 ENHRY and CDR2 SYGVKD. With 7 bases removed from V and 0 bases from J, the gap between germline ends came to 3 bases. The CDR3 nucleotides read TGTGCCATCACTTCTAACTATGGCTACACCTTC. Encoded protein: CAITSNYGYTF.

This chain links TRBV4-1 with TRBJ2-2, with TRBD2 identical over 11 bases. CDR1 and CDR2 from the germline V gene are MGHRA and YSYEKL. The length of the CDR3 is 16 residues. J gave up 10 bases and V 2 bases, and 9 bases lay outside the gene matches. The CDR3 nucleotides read TGCGCCAGCAGCCAACACCCGACTAGCGGGGCCGAGGAGCTGTTTTTT. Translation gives CASSQHPTSGAEELFF.

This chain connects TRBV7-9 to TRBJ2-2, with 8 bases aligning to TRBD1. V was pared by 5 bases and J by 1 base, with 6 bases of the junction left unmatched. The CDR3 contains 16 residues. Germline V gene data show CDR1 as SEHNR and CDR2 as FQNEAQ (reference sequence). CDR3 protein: CASSGQGGRNTGELFF. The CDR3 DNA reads TGTGCCAGCAGCGGACAGGGAGGTAGGAACACCGGGGAGCTGTTTTTT.

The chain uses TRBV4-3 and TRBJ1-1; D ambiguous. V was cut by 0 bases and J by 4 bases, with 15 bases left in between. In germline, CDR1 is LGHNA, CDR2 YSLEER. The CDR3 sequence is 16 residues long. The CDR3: CASSQDGSGSGTEAFF. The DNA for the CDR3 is TGCGCCAGCAGCCAAGATGGATCGGGATCGGGCACTGAAGCTTTCTTT.

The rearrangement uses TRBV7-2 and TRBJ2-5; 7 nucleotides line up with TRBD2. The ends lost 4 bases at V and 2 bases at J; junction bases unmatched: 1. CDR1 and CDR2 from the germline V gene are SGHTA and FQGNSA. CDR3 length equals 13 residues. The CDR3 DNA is TGTGCCAGCAGCTCGGGACTACAAGAGACCCAGTACTTC. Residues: CASSSGLQETQYF.

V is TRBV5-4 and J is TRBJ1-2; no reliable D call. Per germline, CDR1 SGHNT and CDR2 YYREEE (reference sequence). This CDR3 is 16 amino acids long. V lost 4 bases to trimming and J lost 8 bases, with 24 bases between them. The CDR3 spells CASSLDGSPDVGGYTF. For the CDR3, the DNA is TGTGCCAGCAGCCTCGACGGGAGTCCTGATGTGGGGGGCTACACCTTC.

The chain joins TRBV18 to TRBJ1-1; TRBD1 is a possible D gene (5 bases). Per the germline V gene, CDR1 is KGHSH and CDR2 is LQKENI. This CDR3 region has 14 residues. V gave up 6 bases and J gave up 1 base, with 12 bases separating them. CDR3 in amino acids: CASSRDSWNTEAFF. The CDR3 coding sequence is TGTGCCAGCTCTCGCGACAGTTGGAACACTGAAGCTTTCTTT. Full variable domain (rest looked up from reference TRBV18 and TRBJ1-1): NAGVMQNPRHLVRRRGQEARLRCSPMKGHSHVYWYRQLPEEGLKFMVYLQKENIIDESGMPKERFSAEFPKEGPSILRIQQVVRGDSAAYFCASSRDSWNTEAFFGQGTRLTVV.

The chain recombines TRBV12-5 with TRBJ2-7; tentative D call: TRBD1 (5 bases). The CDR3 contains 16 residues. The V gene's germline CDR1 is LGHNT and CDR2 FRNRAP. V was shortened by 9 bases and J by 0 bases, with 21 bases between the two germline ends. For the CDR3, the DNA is TGTGCTAGCGCCCCGGGCGGCAGGGCTTACTCCTACGAGCAGTACTTC. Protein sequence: CASAPGGRAYSYEQYF.

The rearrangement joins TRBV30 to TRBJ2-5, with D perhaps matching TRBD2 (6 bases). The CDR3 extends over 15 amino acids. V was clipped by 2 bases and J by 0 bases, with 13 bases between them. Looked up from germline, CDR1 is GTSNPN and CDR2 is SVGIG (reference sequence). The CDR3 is CAWSLIRDYQETQYF. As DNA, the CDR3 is TGTGCCTGGAGTCTTATCCGGGACTACCAAGAGACCCAGTACTTC.

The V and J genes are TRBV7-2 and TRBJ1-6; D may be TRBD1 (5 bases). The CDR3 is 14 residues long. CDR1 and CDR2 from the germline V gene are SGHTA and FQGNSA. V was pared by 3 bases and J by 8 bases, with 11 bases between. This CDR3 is CASSLGSGDSPLHF. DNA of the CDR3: TGTGCCAGCAGCTTGGGTTCGGGGGATTCACCCCTCCACTTT.

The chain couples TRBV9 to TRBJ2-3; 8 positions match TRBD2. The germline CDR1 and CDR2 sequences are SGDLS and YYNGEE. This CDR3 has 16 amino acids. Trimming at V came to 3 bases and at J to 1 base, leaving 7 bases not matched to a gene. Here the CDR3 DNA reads TGTGCCAGCAGCGCAGCCTCGGGGGGGGGCACAGATACGCAGTATTTT. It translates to CASSAASGGGTDTQYF. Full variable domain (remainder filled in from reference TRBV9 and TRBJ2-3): DSGVTQTPKHLITATGQRVTLRCSPRSGDLSVYWYQQSLDQGLQFLIQYYNGEERAKGNILERFSAQQFPDLHSELNLSSLELGDSALYFCASSAASGGGTDTQYFGPGTRLTVL.

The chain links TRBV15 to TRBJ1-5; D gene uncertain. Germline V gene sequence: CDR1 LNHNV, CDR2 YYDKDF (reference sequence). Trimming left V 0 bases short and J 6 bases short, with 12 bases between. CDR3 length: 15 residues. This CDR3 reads CATSRDGYTSQPQHF. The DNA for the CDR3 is TGTGCCACCAGCAGAGACGGGTATACAAGTCAGCCCCAGCATTTT. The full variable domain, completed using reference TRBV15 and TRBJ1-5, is DAMVIQNPRYQVTQFGKPVTLSCSQTLNHNVMYWYQQKSSQAPKLLFHYYDKDFNNEADTPDNFQSRRPNTSFCFLDIRSPGLGDTAMYLCATSRDGYTSQPQHFGDGTRLSIL.

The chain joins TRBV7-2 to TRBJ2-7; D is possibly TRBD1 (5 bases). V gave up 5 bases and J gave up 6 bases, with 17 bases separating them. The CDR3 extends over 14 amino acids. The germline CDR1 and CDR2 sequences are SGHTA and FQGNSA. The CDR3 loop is CASSPTTGITEQYF. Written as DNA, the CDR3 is TGTGCCAGCAGCCCCACCACAGGTATTACCGAGCAGTACTTC.

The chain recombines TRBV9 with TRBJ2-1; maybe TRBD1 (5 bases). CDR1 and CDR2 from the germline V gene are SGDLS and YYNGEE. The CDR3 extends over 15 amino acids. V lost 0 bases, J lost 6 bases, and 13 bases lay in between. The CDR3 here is CASSVEGRAFNEQFF. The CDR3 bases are TGTGCCAGCAGCGTAGAGGGCAGGGCTTTCAATGAGCAGTTCTTC.

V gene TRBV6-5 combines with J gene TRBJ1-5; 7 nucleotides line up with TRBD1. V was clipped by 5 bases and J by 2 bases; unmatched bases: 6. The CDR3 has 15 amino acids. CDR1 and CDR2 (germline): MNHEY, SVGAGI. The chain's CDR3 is CASSNDRDGNQPQHF. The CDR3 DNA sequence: TGTGCCAGCAGTAATGACAGGGATGGCAATCAGCCCCAGCATTTT.

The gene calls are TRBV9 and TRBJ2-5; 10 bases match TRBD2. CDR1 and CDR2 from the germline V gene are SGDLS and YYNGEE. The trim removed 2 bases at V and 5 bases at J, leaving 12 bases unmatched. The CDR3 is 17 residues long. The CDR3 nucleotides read TGTGCCAGCAGCGTTCGGGGGAGCGGGGGGGCCAGGGAGACCCAGTACTTC. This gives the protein CASSVRGSGGARETQYF.